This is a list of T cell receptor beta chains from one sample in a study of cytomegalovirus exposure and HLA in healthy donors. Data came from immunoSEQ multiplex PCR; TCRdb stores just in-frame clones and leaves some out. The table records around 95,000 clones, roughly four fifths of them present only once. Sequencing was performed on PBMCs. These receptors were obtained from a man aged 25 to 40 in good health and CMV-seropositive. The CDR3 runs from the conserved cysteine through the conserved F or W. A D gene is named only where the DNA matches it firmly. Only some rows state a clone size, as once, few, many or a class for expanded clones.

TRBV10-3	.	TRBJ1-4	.	CAISEFQGRGANEKLFF	TGTGCCATCAGTGAGTTTCAGGGAAGAGGAGCTAATGAAAAACTGTTTTTT
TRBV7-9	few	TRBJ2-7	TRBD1	CASSPDRGYEQYF	TGTGCCAGCAGCCCGGACAGGGGGTACGAGCAGTACTTC
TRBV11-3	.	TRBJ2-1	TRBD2	CASSLTRTSGRAYHEQFF	TGTGCCAGCAGCCTCACCCGGACTAGCGGGAGGGCCTACCATGAGCAGTTCTTC
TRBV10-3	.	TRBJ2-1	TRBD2	CAISEGGSDYNEQFF	TGTGCCATCAGTGAGGGCGGGAGTGACTACAATGAGCAGTTCTTC
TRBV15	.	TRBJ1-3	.	CATSRDPGTGNTIYF	TGTGCCACCAGCAGAGATCCGGGGACTGGAAACACCATATATTTT
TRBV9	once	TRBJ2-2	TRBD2	CASSVAPSGRTNTGELFF	TGTGCCAGCAGCGTAGCGCCTAGCGGGCGAACGAACACCGGGGAGCTGTTTTTT
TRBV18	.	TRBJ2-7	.	CASSLRESYEQYF	TGTGCCAGCTCCTTACGGGAGTCCTACGAGCAGTACTTC
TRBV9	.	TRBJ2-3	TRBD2	CASSVAAGGPDTQYF	TGTGCCAGCAGCGTAGCGGCGGGAGGGCCAGATACGCAGTATTTT
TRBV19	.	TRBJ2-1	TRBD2	CASSSWREVSYNEQFF	TGTGCCAGTAGTAGTTGGCGGGAGGTTTCCTACAATGAGCAGTTCTTC
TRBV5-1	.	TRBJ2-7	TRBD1	CASSWDRGNSYEQYF	TGCGCCAGCAGCTGGGACAGGGGAAACTCCTACGAGCAGTACTTC
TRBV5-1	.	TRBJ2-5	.	CASSPSGVGETQYF	TGCGCCAGCAGTCCAAGCGGTGTAGGGGAGACCCAGTACTTC
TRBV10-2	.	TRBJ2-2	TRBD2	CASRLAGEPGELFF	TGCGCCAGCAGACTAGCGGGAGAACCCGGGGAGCTGTTTTTT
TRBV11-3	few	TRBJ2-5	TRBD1	CASSNGQGYQETQYF	TGTGCCAGCAGTAACGGACAGGGGTACCAAGAGACCCAGTACTTC
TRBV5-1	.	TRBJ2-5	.	CASRETFQETQYF	TGCGCCAGCAGGGAGACGTTCCAAGAGACCCAGTACTTC
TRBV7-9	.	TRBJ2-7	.	CASSLYVGAQYF	TGTGCCAGCAGCTTGTACGTAGGGGCGCAGTACTTC
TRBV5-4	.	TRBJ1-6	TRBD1	CASSSRQGSNSPLHF	TGTGCCAGCAGCAGTAGACAGGGAAGTAATTCACCCCTCCACTTT
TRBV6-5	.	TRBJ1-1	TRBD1	CASRPRQGRAFF	TGTGCCAGCAGGCCTAGACAGGGAAGGGCTTTCTTT
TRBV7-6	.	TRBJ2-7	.	CASSLAYKDRGYEQYF	TGTGCCAGCAGCTTAGCATATAAGGACAGAGGCTACGAGCAGTACTTC
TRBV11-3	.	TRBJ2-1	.	CASSPREGEQFF	TGTGCCAGCAGCCCCAGGGAAGGAGAGCAGTTCTTC
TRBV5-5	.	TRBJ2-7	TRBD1	CASILDRGHEQYF	TGTGCCAGCATTCTGGACAGGGGACACGAGCAGTACTTC
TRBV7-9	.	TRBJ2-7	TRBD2	CASSPLSSGSYEQYF	TGTGCCAGCTCTCCGCTTTCTAGCGGTTCCTACGAGCAGTACTTC
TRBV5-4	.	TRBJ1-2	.	CASSPRAGFGYTF	TGTGCCAGCAGCCCCCGAGCAGGGTTTGGCTACACCTTC
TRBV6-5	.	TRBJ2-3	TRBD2	CASSLAGGGNTQYF	TGTGCCAGCAGTCTAGCGGGAGGAGGAAATACGCAGTATTTT
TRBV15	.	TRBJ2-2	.	CATSRGEGNTGELFF	TGTGCCACCAGCAGAGGAGAGGGTAACACCGGGGAGCTGTTTTTT
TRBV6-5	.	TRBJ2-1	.	CASRKQGNEQFF	TGTGCCAGCAGAAAACAGGGAAATGAGCAGTTCTTC
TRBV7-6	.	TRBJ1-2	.	CASSLLTGGEDGYTF	TGTGCCAGCAGCTTATTAACGGGGGGAGAGGATGGCTACACCTTC
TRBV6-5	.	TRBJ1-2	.	CASSPPREWGYGYTF	TGTGCCAGCAGCCCCCCCCGGGAATGGGGCTATGGCTACACCTTC
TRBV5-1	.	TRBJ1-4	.	CASSLDSSGGGEKLFF	TGCGCCAGCAGCTTGGATTCGTCCGGGGGGGGCGAAAAACTGTTTTTT
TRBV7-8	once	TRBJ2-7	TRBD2	CASSLAFAGDEQYF	TGTGCCAGCAGCTTAGCTTTCGCGGGGGACGAGCAGTACTTC
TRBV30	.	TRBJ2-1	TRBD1	CAWSETGSYNEQFF	TGTGCCTGGAGTGAGACAGGGAGCTACAATGAGCAGTTCTTC
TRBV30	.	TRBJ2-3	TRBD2	CAWSSLAGGGLITDTQYF	TGTGCCTGGAGTTCATTAGCGGGGGGAGGCCTCATCACAGATACGCAGTATTTT
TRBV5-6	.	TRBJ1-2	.	CASSVGQISYGYTF	TGTGCCAGCAGCGTCGGACAGATTAGCTATGGCTACACCTTC
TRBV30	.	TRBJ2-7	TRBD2	CAWQGLAGVSSYEQYF	TGTGCCTGGCAGGGACTAGCGGGAGTCTCGTCCTACGAGCAGTACTTC
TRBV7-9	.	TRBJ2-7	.	CASSLGRVGRNEQYF	TGTGCCAGCAGCTTAGGGCGGGTCGGCAGAAACGAGCAGTACTTC
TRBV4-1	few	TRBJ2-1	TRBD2	CASSQGGVTYNEQFF	TGCGCCAGCAGCCAGGGAGGGGTTACCTACAATGAGCAGTTCTTC
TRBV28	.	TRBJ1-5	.	CASSLITGSSVQPQHF	TGTGCCAGCAGTCTTATCACAGGGAGCAGCGTCCAGCCCCAGCATTTT
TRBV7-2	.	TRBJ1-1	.	CASSRKRGTEAFF	TGTGCCAGCAGCCGAAAAAGGGGCACTGAAGCTTTCTTT
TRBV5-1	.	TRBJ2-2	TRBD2	CASSLGGDFRRELFF	TGCGCCAGCAGCCTGGGGGGGGACTTCCGGAGGGAGCTGTTTTTT